One sample yielded the 17 T cell receptor beta chains listed below, sequenced in a study of graft-versus-host responses after intestinal transplantation. Stimulators, some 200,000 irradiated and violet-dye-labeled cells, were plated with some 200,000 CFSE-labeled responder cells. Using immunoSEQ multiplex PCR, the repertoire was profiled, and TCRdb retains in-frame clones only, with some absent. Among approximately 6,900 clones listed, approximately 25% were seen once. This material consisted of alloreactive CD8+ T cells from a mixed lymphocyte reaction culture, taken before transplantation. Subset given: CFSE-low proliferating T cells sorted from roughly six-day pre-transplant mixed lymphocyte reaction (GvH or HvG direction). The receptors were gathered from a human patient who was an organ donor for intestinal transplantation.

V gene TRBV4-1 combines with J gene TRBJ2-7, with D possibly matching TRBD2 (6 bases). CDR3 length: 13 amino acids. From germline, CDR1 is MGHRA and CDR2 YSYEKL. The germline V and J ends were trimmed by 0 bases and 4 bases, with 7 bases remaining between them. For the CDR3, the DNA is TGCGCCAGCAGCCAAGATCGGGGGTACGAGCAGTACTTC. This translates into CASSQDRGYEQYF.

This clone was detected only a few times. The chain carries TRBV7-9 and TRBJ2-7, with a weak D call TRBD2 (6 bases). The CDR3 sequence is 15 residues long. The V and J ends lost 1 base and 4 bases respectively, with 14 bases between them. Germline CDR1 and CDR2: SEHNR and FQNEAQ (reference sequence). The CDR3 DNA is TGTGCCAGCAGCTTAGGATCGGGAGAAGTTTACGAGCAGTACTTC. Translating it yields CASSLGSGEVYEQYF. The variable domain in full, with the rest retrieved from reference TRBV7-9 and TRBJ2-7, is DTGVSQNPRHKITKRGQNVTFRCDPISEHNRLYWYRQTLGQGPEFLTYFQNEAQLEKSRLLSDRFSAERPKGSFSTLEIQRTEQGDSAMYLCASSLGSGEVYEQYFGPGTRLTVT.

The rearrangement joins TRBV9 to TRBJ1-1; D gene uncertain. V lost 3 bases, J lost 0 bases, and 9 bases lay in between. Germline values: CDR1 SGDLS, CDR2 YYNGEE. CDR3 length: 14 residues. Here the CDR3 DNA reads TGTGCCAGCAGCGCAGGAGACATGAACACTGAAGCTTTCTTT. Its translation is CASSAGDMNTEAFF.

The rearrangement joins TRBV7-3 to TRBJ2-7; the D gene is possibly TRBD2 (6 bases). Trimming pared 2 bases from V and 9 bases from J, leaving 11 bases between. The CDR3 is 12 residues long. Germline V gene lookup returns CDR1 SGHTA and CDR2 FQGTGA. The CDR3: CASSLGTPGQYF. Here the CDR3 DNA reads TGTGCCAGCAGCTTAGGGACTCCCGGGCAGTACTTC.

The rearrangement uses TRBV6-9 and TRBJ1-2; D may be TRBD1 (5 bases). This CDR3 spans 15 amino acids. V was trimmed by 3 bases and J by 3 bases, leaving 14 bases between them. Per germline, CDR1 MNHGY and CDR2 SVAAGI. The CDR3 sequence is CASSYGQQAYYGYTF. The CDR3 nucleotides read TGTGCCAGCAGTTACGGACAACAAGCCTACTATGGCTACACCTTC.

J is TRBJ2-4 and V is TRBV4-2, with D possibly called TRBD1 or TRBD2 (5 bases each). With the DNA end fitting TRBJ2-7 better, the J assignment may be wrong. The CDR3 covers 16 residues. Germline-derived CDR1 and CDR2 are LGHNA and YNFKEQ. This CDR3 reads CASSQDGAPTSYEQYF. The CDR3 region has the DNA TGTGCCAGCAGCCAAGACGGGGCGCCCACCTCCTACGAGCAGTACTTC.

The chain couples TRBV7-8 to TRBJ2-2; D is ambiguous. The germline V gene has CDR1 SGHVS and CDR2 FQNEAQ. The length of the CDR3 is 14 residues. Trimming removed 3 bases from V and 4 bases from J, with 9 bases in between. The CDR3 DNA reads TGTGCCAGCAGCTTCCTCGAAGGCACCGGGGAGCTGTTTTTT. This sequence encodes CASSFLEGTGELFF.

This clone is judged medium-sized. This rearrangement joins TRBV7-9 to TRBJ2-5; D is possibly TRBD1 or TRBD2 (6 bases each). The CDR3 sequence is 15 residues long. Between the trimmed V and J ends, which lost 1 base and 5 bases, there was a span of 14 bases. Germline lookup yields CDR1 SEHNR and CDR2 FQNEAQ (reference sequence). CDR3 residues: CASSLGGGGQETQYF. CDR3 bases: TGTGCCAGCAGCTTAGGTGGAGGGGGGCAGGAGACCCAGTACTTC.

This clone was counted between two and nine times. The chain combines TRBV5-6 with TRBJ2-7; TRBD1 or TRBD2 may be the D gene (5 bases each). Per the germline V gene, CDR1 is SGHDT and CDR2 is YYEEEE. The CDR3 consists of 13 residues. V lost 0 bases, J lost 7 bases, and 11 bases lay in between. CDR3 nucleotides: TGTGCCAGCAGCTTGGCGGGGCCTCGTGAGCAGTACTTC. Residues: CASSLAGPREQYF.

A word on this clone: One end of the junction is discordant with germline, which a read error may explain. The chain has TRBV27 and TRBJ2-2; 7 nucleotides line up with TRBD2. The CDR3 totals 16 residues. The germline gives CDR1 MNHEY, CDR2 SMNVEV (reference sequence). The CDR3 DNA follows: TGTGCCAGCAGTTTATCGAGCCAGGCGGGGGACCGGGGAGCTGTTTTT. Residues: CASSLSSQAGDRGAVF.

For this clone: This may be a read error, as it is one base from a much larger clone. The sample holds other DNA sequences that translate to the same CDR3. This chain joins TRBV11-2 and TRBJ2-5, with D perhaps matching TRBD2 (6 bases). Germline-derived CDR1 and CDR2 are SGHAT and FQNNGV. CDR3 size: 13 residues. CDR3 region: CASRPLATETQYF. In DNA, the CDR3 is TGTGCCAGCAGGCCCCTAGCGACGGAGACTCAGTACTTC.

As regards this clone: Only one base separates this from a far larger clonotype, so it likely reflects a read error. Distinct nucleotide sequences in the sample also encode this CDR3. This rearrangement joins TRBV28 to TRBJ2-7; TRBD2 agrees at 8 bases. There are 13 residues in the CDR3. V shed 6 bases, J shed 3 bases, and the junction held 4 bases outside the gene matches. Germline CDR1 reads MDHEN; CDR2 reads SYDVKM. CDR3 sequence (DNA): TGTGCCAGCAGACTGGCGGGAGGCTACGAGCAGTACTTC. Encoded protein: CASRLAGGYEQYF.

CDR3 nucleotide sequence: TGTGCCAGTAGTATAGGGGGGGGACGGACGTCCCAGTACTTC. Translation: CASSIGGGRTSQYF. The chain carries TRBV19 and TRBJ2-5, with 7 bases matching TRBD2. J was trimmed by 9 bases and V by 1 base; bases with no gene match: 8. CDR3 length: 14 amino acids. CDR1 is LNHDA, CDR2 SQIVND, per germline (reference sequence).

This clone has a handful of counts. The chain joins TRBV27 to TRBJ2-7, with D tentatively TRBD1 (6 bases). The germline V gene encodes CDR1 MNHEY and CDR2 SMNVEV (reference sequence). The CDR3 is made up of 13 amino acids. V lost 5 bases, J lost 4 bases, and 12 bases lay in between. In DNA, the CDR3 is TGTGCCAGCAGTCCGGGGACACTTTACGAGCAGTACTTC. Protein sequence: CASSPGTLYEQYF.

The rearrangement uses TRBV11-3 and TRBJ2-7, with 8 bases fitting TRBD1. This CDR3 comprises 13 residues. After removal of 3 bases from V and 4 bases from J, the junction contained 2 bases not matched to a gene. Looked up from germline, CDR1 is SGHNT and CDR2 is YENEEA. For the CDR3, the DNA is TGTGCCAGCAGCTTGGGGACAGGATACGAGCAGTACTTC. It yields the protein CASSLGTGYEQYF.

This clone came up a few times. The V gene is TRBV5-6, the J gene TRBJ2-5; D remains unclear. CDR1 is SGHDT, CDR2 YYEEEE, per germline. V shed 0 bases and J shed 5 bases, with 8 bases lying between them. The CDR3 runs to 13 residues. CDR3: CASSLGVWETQYF. CDR3 DNA sequence: TGTGCCAGCAGCTTGGGGGTCTGGGAGACCCAGTACTTC.

This clone was observed a few times. This chain joins TRBV7-6 and TRBJ2-1; weak D call: TRBD2 (6 bases). The length of the CDR3 is 16 residues. Germline CDR1 SGHVS, CDR2 FNYEAQ. V was pared by 2 bases and J by 0 bases, with 11 bases between. CDR3 nucleotide sequence: TGTGCCAGCAGCTTATTCGCGGGGATCTCCTACAATGAGCAGTTCTTC. Translated, it gives CASSLFAGISYNEQFF.